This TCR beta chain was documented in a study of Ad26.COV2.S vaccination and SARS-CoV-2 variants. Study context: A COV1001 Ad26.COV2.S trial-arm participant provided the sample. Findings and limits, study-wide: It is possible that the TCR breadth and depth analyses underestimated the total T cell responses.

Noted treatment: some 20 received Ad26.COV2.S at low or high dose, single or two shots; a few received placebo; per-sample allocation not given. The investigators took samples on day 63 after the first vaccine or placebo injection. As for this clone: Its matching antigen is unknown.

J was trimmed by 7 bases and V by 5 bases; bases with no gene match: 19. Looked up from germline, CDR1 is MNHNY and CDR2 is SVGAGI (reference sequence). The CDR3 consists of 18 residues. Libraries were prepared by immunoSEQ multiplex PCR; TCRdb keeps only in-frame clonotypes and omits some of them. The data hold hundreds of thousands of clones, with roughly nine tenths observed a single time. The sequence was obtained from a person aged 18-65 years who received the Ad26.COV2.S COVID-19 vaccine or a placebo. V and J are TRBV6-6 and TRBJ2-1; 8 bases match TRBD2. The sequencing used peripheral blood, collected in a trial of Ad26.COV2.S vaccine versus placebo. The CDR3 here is CASSPPEASGSRKNEQFF. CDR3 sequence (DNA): TGTGCCAGCAGTCCACCCGAGGCAAGCGGGAGCCGTAAGAATGAGCAGTTCTTC.